This TCR beta chain was retrieved from a study of T cell responses to AZD1222 COVID-19 vaccine. Study outcomes and limitations: The sample set comprised mostly white British donors with more females, and clonal diversity was possibly underestimated.

Concerning this clone: The antigen remains unidentified.

Clones were read by immunoSEQ multiplex PCR, and TCRdb kept only the in-frame ones, dropping some. The data show 150,000 to 200,000 clones, with about 89% seen just once and 1.6% held by the top ten. The CDR3 extends over 17 amino acids. J gave up 2 bases and V 4 bases, and 10 bases lay outside the gene matches. Germline V CDR1 and CDR2: MGHRA, YSYEKL. The TCR was taken from an adult in good health. The chain joins TRBV4-1 to TRBJ1-2; 10 bases are a match to TRBD1. Source: peripheral blood, taken on day 0 of AZD1222 vaccination. Written as DNA, the CDR3 is TGCGCCAGCAGCCTAAGTTATCCGGGACAGGGGAACTATGGCTACACCTTC. This translates into CASSLSYPGQGNYGYTF.